This TCR beta chain is from a study of cytomegalovirus exposure and HLA in healthy donors (dated by TCRdb to about 2017). Background on the whole study: An earlier analysis of some 600 of the donors reported 276 Gb of sequence data and 95 million to 140 million unique TCR beta sequences obtained from 180 million or so T cells. The aim of the study was to test whether cataloging public T cell receptors could identify signatures of past pathogen exposure. Approximately 300 gigabases of sequencing data and approximately 92 million unique TCR sequences made up an early release that covered around 640 HLA-typed donors. To decide whether each TCR beta V gene segment behaved as functional or pseudogenic, an earlier analysis of some 540 of the donors relied on high-throughput TCR beta sequencing. Rather than drawing on any new phenotypic data, the later analysis identified candidate immune exposures from TCR beta sequences and the way those sequences occurred across donors. In a later genetic analysis, genome-wide SNP genotypes for about 65% of the roughly 670 donors were used, and that subset was treated as a discovery cohort. Both class I and class II loci were covered by HLA typing, at four-digit resolution. In addition to the first cohort of 650 to 750 subjects, a separate validation cohort of 120 different subjects was used. The study profiled the T cell repertoires of under 700 subjects by immunosequencing and related them to cytomegalovirus serostatus. In a later analysis, previously published TCR beta repertoires from 670 or so donors were re-analyzed and high-resolution HLA genotyping was added so that TCR occurrence patterns could be studied. Every discovery cohort repertoire had been produced on one sequencing platform. Typing coverage varied by locus: roughly 620-630 donors for A, B, C, DRB1 and DQB1; some 520 for DQA1; more than 600 for DPA1; 450 to 480 for DPB1. Among the roughly 430 genotyped donors, around 81% belonged to the genetic ancestry cluster associated with self-reported Caucasian donors. Four to six DR-DQ haplotypes were handled as single units for association and clustering, since linkage in the cohort was strong. Donor age, sex, ethnicity and CMV serostatus were collected together with the repertoire data. Among roughly 400 genotyped donors of the cohort, an average of around 240,000 unique TCR beta nucleotide sequences was sequenced per donor, of which roughly 17% were non-productive. High-throughput TCR immunosequencing, statistical association of individual TCRs with disease status, and machine learning were combined to predict cytomegalovirus infection status.

What the work shows at the level of the full study, not this receptor alone: The classifier was reported to diagnose cytomegalovirus status with high specificity and sensitivity in both the original and validation cohorts. In a later analysis, HLA-associated TCR beta chains showed more clonal expansion and lower generation probabilities than non-associated chains that were equally common. A group of highly shared sequence variants was considered likely to be a technical artifact of the sequencing pipeline. The study listed 150 to 200 TCR beta chains as associated with cytomegalovirus. When HLA alleles, especially DR and DQ, strongly co-occurred, attributing TCR associations to individual alleles was difficult. Immune exposure information for the cohort was limited to CMV serostatus. A few of the identified cytomegalovirus-associated TCR beta chains were confirmed in vitro to be specific for cytomegalovirus antigens. Because some donors lacked HLA typing at each locus, the association tests relied only on the typed subset. An association between a missense DCLRE1C variant and V-gene and J-gene trimming of TCR beta chains was found in a later genetic analysis and replicated in an independent cohort. In a later analysis, around 17,000 TCR beta sequences were associated with specific HLA alleles at a false discovery rate of 0.05. Some IMGT-functional V segments, including TRBV6-2 and TRBV6-3, could not be distinguished by the 87-base-pair reads and were therefore excluded. In a later genetic analysis, fewer N-insertions in productive TCRs were reported among donors in an Asian-associated ancestry cluster than the approximately 670-donor mean. Linkage disequilibrium might explain the correlated functional status among segregating V segments, but an unknown experimental factor could not be ruled out. A further reported finding was that TCR beta sequences accurately predicted the HLA-A and HLA-B alleles for most subjects in the first cohort. Several of the top co-occurrence clusters appeared to be linked to parvovirus B19, influenza, CMV and Epstein-Barr virus, according to a later analysis. The authors suggested that the approach could potentially be generalized to other disease states and immunological phenotypes. The cohort was sequenced for TCR beta chains only, and without alpha or paired-chain data the features that could be detected were limited. According to a later analysis, TCR association rates differed among HLA loci, with DRB1 alleles showing the most associated TCRs and HLA-C alleles showing the fewest. An earlier analysis of some 560 of the donors showed that most TCR beta V segments appeared in productive rearrangements either about 90% or about 30% of the time, which broadly matched IMGT annotations. While some public TCRs were present in many individuals, most TCR sequences turned up only very rarely across donors. Presence/absence analyses assumed roughly uniform sequencing depth across donors, an assumption that may not hold. In a later analysis, most CMV-associated TCR beta chains were found to appear HLA-restricted, with HLA associations seemingly driven largely by CMV exposure. Because counts were too low, 15 to 20 rarely observed V segments, including chromosome 9 orphons, were left out of the earlier analysis of over 550 of the donors.

The cohort consisted of 600 to 700 healthy bone marrow donors. At the time of sampling, all cohort members were nominally healthy, though unrecorded immune exposures were likely present. The donor tested CMV seronegative, placing the donor among the 350 or so seronegative members of the cohort. A peripheral blood sample was provided by each donor, and peripheral blood mononuclear cells were used for TCR beta sequencing. The Qiagen DNeasy Blood Extraction Kit was used to extract genomic DNA from the blood cell samples. Library creation used the immunoSEQ multiplex PCR assay. For the multiplex PCR, a mixture combining 60 forward primers for TCR Vbeta segments and 13 reverse primers for TCR Jbeta segments was used. The CDR3 region of rearranged TCR beta genes was amplified from genomic DNA with a multiplex PCR assay. The amplified TCR beta libraries were sequenced on the Illumina HiSeq System as 87-base-pair reads. In the paper's pipeline: A later analysis tallied tens of millions of unique TCR beta chains across the 550 to 850 repertoires, and about 12 million of those chains were shared by two or more donors. Raw reads were error-corrected and collapsed into unique sequences by a nearest-neighbor algorithm in which closely related sequences were merged to remove PCR and sequencing errors. To assign V, D and J gene segments, CDR3 sequences were aligned to IMGT reference sequences. For a sequence to be retained, at least a six-nucleotide match to both a V gene segment and a J gene segment was required. A rearrangement was called productive if the CDR3 had no stop codons and remained in frame with V and J, and every other rearrangement was called non-productive. CDR3 was defined by IMGT convention, running from the second conserved V-encoded cysteine to the conserved J-encoded phenylalanine. In an earlier analysis of more than 550 of the donors, sequences lacking an unambiguous match to a single V gene segment were excluded. An earlier analysis of 450 to 650 of the donors called V segments functional above 56.7% productive rearrangements and segregating when the between-donor standard deviation exceeded 5%. A statistical classification framework was developed to diagnose cytomegalovirus status using the catalog of TCR beta chain sequences. In a later analysis, TCR nucleotide sequences were compared against IMGT/GENE-DB human TR gene sequences so that V and J genes could be assigned. The TCRdist pipeline was used in a later analysis to assign CDR3 sequences and most-parsimonious VDJ recombination scenarios. In a later analysis, each TCR beta chain was defined by its CDR3 amino acid sequence together with its V-gene family, and reads without a unique V-gene family were excluded. To address suspected cross-contamination and a sequencing artifact, a later analysis removed a few hundred highly shared, low-generation-probability nucleotide sequences. In a later analysis, a clonal expansion index for each public chain was calculated from normalized within-repertoire ranks of inferred template counts. A later analysis computed generation probabilities with a VDJ recombination model fitted to out-of-frame rearrangements, and checked the results against IGoR. Hypergeometric tests were used in a later analysis to score TCR-TCR, TCR-HLA and TCR-CMV co-occurrence, with a repertoire-size bias correction applied to the TCR pairs. To estimate false discovery rates, a later analysis permuted the HLA or CMV assignments 20 times. In a later analysis, co-occurring TCRs were grouped using DBSCAN, with TCRdist sequence similarity added in when clustering inside HLA-allele-positive subsets. Co-occurrence clustering excluded repertoires with fewer than 30,000 or more than 120,000 public chains, plus five with anomalous nucleotide sharing. Here the immuneACCESS table is served through TCRdb, limited to in-frame sequences with V and J called. Missing clones are a known gap in these copies; in checked studies unresolved V genes cover under half, and the rest lacks a known reason. V and J calls and clone size are as listed in that table; D and trimming were resolved from the DNA. Present in this sample are some 150,000 clones, 87% of which were seen just once. About 0.93% of the sample belongs to the ten largest clones.

Regarding this clone: No antigen is known for it. No base quality values were provided; no much bigger clone lies one nucleotide off.

For CDR1 and CDR2, the germline V gene lists SQVTM and ANQGSEA. The CDR3 holds 14 amino acids from the cysteine to the phenylalanine. Kept here is only the CDR3 DNA, which spans 42 bases and is read in frame from base 1. Unmatched junction bases come to 4, with V trimmed by 2 bases and J by 4 bases. The clonotype was recovered from a woman aged 25 to 45 in good health and CMV-seronegative. The sample was PBMCs. The chain is made from TRBV29-1 and TRBJ2-7; the central 11 bases match TRBD2. The CDR3 sequence is CSVELSSGGYEQYF. The nucleotides are TGCAGCGTTGAATTGTCTAGCGGGGGGTACGAGCAGTACTTC.